This T cell receptor (beta chain) was documented in a study of human T cells and chemical hapten exposure (dated by TCRdb to about 2021). Describing the broader study: For sensitization, 2% DPC in acetone was applied to an approximately 2 cm by approximately 2 cm area of upper inner arm skin. Patients additionally received weekly therapeutic DPC doses to the scalp throughout the roughly 24-week study period. Patch tests used Finn chambers with 0.01% DPC on the upper back, scored after 6 days by International Contact Dermatitis Research Group standards. The mostly female patient cohort included alopecia areata with under or over 50% scalp involvement, alopecia totalis and alopecia universalis. The libraries were sequenced as a pool, and the TCR yield per sample differed mostly because of small variations in library volumes within the pool. The study tracked peripheral blood TCR repertoire changes in vivo during primary and secondary sensitization to the hapten diphenylcyclopropenone (DPC) in alopecia patients. Patient blood was sampled pre-sensitization (week 0) and at 2, 6 and about 24 weeks after DPC sensitization. Approximately 28 alopecia patients provided blood for TCR sequencing at one to four time points (pre-sensitization, 2, 6 and 24 weeks).

The method behind the library was RACE. The instrument given in TCRdb is NextSeq 500. During library preparation, unique molecular identifiers were attached to individual cDNA molecules so that TCRs could be counted quantitatively and reproducibly. From each blood RNA sample, both TCR alpha and TCR beta chains were sequenced. Turning to the authors' computational methods: The median number of TCRs per sample was over 85,000, ranging from about 20,000 to 700,000. The Decombinator software suite was used to annotate the V, J and CDR3 of the TCR reads. For the PS versus PT1 abundance plots, all samples were subsampled to the same number of TCRs (28,000). Expanded TCRs were defined as absent before sensitization and observed at least eight times at the 2-week time point. TCRdb passed the public sequencing reads through fastp at Q25 and MiXCR, retaining productive beta sequences. Identical CDR3 protein sequences are pooled into one entry, listed with their most common genes and DNA. TCRdb's processing, not the study's, gives the V and J calls here. In this sample the table shows roughly 190,000 distinct CDR3 sequences, about 20% of which occur a single time. The ten biggest clones cover under 7.5% of the sample.

Taken with the paper, the label for time point translates to: patch test 1, 2 weeks after DPC sensitization. According to the study, the label for this sample's treatment or condition signals: therapeutic diphenylcyclopropenone sensitization with weekly scalp DPC. Blood at each patch-test visit was drawn before the patch test was applied. Patients were considered eligible if aged 18 to 70, diagnosed with alopecia and deemed suitable for DPC therapy, and patients were excluded if pregnant. Total RNA was extracted from unfractionated whole blood collected in Tempus Blood RNA tubes. Details on this clonotype: The specificity of this receptor is unknown. No per-base quality is available; no much larger clone lies one base away.

On the study overall, not on this receptor specifically: After repeated subsampling, the strength of the expansion versus patch-test correlation and the threshold at which it became significant changed. All patients had alopecia, a presumed autoimmune disease, so their immune response might differ from that of healthy individuals. DPC sensitization did not change how many TCRs were above 1 in 1000 frequency, and no evidence was found of alterations in global repertoire structure. The number of PT1 expanded TCRs positively correlated with patch test score, significant at thresholds 8, 16 and 32 but not 4. Expanded TCRs formed significantly more large CDR3 similarity clusters than pre-sensitization or healthy control sets, consistent with antigen-driven responses.

The source material was whole blood, sampled in connection with sensitization to the hapten diphenylcyclopropenone (DPC). The sequence was obtained from a woman in her forties or fifties with alopecia areata. Some clones in this sample may be carry-over from other donors' samples.

The CDR3: CASSYGTTNEQFF. The DNA is as follows: TGTGCCAGCAGTTATGGGACTACGAATGAGCAGTTCTTC. The chain employs TRBV6-6 and TRBJ2-1, with 7 middle bases fitting TRBD2. CDR3 length: 13 amino acids, cysteine to phenylalanine. Only CDR3 DNA remains: 39 bases, in frame from the first base. After removal of 3 bases from V and 7 bases from J, the junction retains 3 bases not matched to a gene. CDR1 and CDR2 were assigned from the germline V gene (reference sequence) as MNHNY and SVGAGI.